The clone carrying this TCR beta chain was counted between two and nine times. Its specificity is not known. The sample comes from a study of T-cell reconstitution after alpha-beta-depleted transplantation in children. Notes on the study in general: Counts and diversity of T cells one year after transplant came mostly from newly produced T cells. At around two months after transplant, the alpha-beta T cells were reportedly derived from several hundred expanded clones that came from non-depleted graft cells. Where some patients showed high TCRbeta diversity at day 60, it came from recipient T cells and thymic progenitors that had survived.

CDR3 size: 20 residues. The germline CDR1 and CDR2 sequences are SGHAT and FQDESV (reference sequence). Trimming left V 6 bases short and J 0 bases short, with 28 bases between. Preparation of the TCRbeta library was carried out with unique molecular identifiers. A single record per CDR3 protein comes from TCRdb applying MiXCR to the PCR reads. Here the sample spans approximately 800,000 distinct CDR3 sequences, around 15% being singletons. The source was PBMCs, mostly from graft donor cells, collected 360 days after TCRalphabeta/CD19-depleted stem cell transplant. The receptor's source is a male patient aged 5 to 17 who had a stem cell transplant for acute lymphoblastic leukemia, so the T cells may come from the graft donor. This chain connects TRBV11-1 to TRBJ2-3, with D possibly being TRBD2 (5 bases). Written as DNA, the CDR3 is TGTGCCAGCAGTTCCCCTCTTTCGAGGCTAGCCCACCGGAGCACAGATACGCAGTATTTT. Its protein is CASSSPLSRLAHRSTDTQYF.